The next 14 T cell receptor beta chains were all read from a single sample in a study of blood T cell repertoires in COVID-19. Libraries were prepared by immunoSEQ multiplex PCR; TCRdb keeps only in-frame clonotypes and omits some of them. The data hold 40,000 to 50,000 clones, with 75% to 90% observed a single time. Input material: peripheral blood. These TCRs come from a human donor in a cohort sampled during active COVID-19.

V and J are TRBV2 and TRBJ1-2; D may be TRBD1 (6 bases). Germline CDR1 and CDR2: SNHLY and FYNNEI. V shed 1 base and J shed 2 bases, with 8 bases lying between them. The CDR3 length is 14 residues. For the CDR3, the DNA is TGTGCCAGCAGTGAAGAGGGGGAGAACTATGGCTACACCTTC. Translated: CASSEEGENYGYTF.

The rearrangement joins TRBV18 to TRBJ2-2, with 10 nucleotides matching TRBD1. The V segment lost 9 bases and the J segment 4 bases; nucleotides outside the gene matches: 11. The CDR3 is 16 residues long. Germline values: CDR1 KGHSH, CDR2 LQKENI. The CDR3 here is CASSDPGTGATGELFF. The CDR3, as DNA: TGTGCCAGTTCTGACCCCGGGACAGGGGCCACCGGGGAGCTGTTTTTT.

The chain carries TRBV10-3 and TRBJ1-6; 8 bases match TRBD1. CDR3 length: 13 amino acids. The ends lost 6 bases at V and 9 bases at J; junction bases unmatched: 4. In germline, CDR1 is ENHRY, CDR2 SYGVKD. This CDR3 is CAISGQGLSPLHF. The CDR3 DNA reads as TGTGCCATCAGCGGACAGGGACTTTCACCCCTCCACTTT.

The chain combines TRBV19 with TRBJ2-7; TRBD1 matches 9 bases. V shed 3 bases, J shed 0 bases, and the junction held 9 bases outside the gene matches. Germline CDR1 is LNHDA and CDR2 is SQIVND (reference sequence). CDR3 length equals 17 residues. The CDR3 here is CASSISISTGGSYEQYF. In nucleotides, the CDR3 is TGTGCCAGTAGTATCAGTATCTCGACAGGGGGCTCCTACGAGCAGTACTTC. Filled out from reference TRBV19 and TRBJ2-7, the complete variable domain reads DGGITQSPKYLFRKEGQNVTLSCEQNLNHDAMYWYRQDPGQGLRLIYYSQIVNDFQKGDIAEGYSVSREKKESFPLTVTSAQKNPTAFYLCASSISISTGGSYEQYFGPGTRLTVT.

The rearrangement uses TRBV7-9 and TRBJ1-4; D is possibly TRBD1 (5 bases). CDR3 length: 14 amino acids. Germline V gives CDR1 SEHNR, CDR2 FQNEAQ (reference sequence). V lost 6 bases and J 8 bases, leaving 16 bases between the germline ends. This chain's CDR3 is CASSPRDYQEKLFF. Written as DNA, the CDR3 is TGTGCCAGCAGTCCCCGGGACTATCAAGAAAAACTGTTTTTT.

The V gene is TRBV5-1, the J gene TRBJ1-5, with D possibly matching TRBD1 (5 bases). Germline lookup yields CDR1 SGHRS and CDR2 YFSETQ. V lost 0 bases and J 2 bases, leaving 12 bases between the germline ends. The CDR3 sequence is 16 residues long. The CDR3 DNA is TGCGCCAGCAGCTTGGTAGGCGGGGGTGGCAATCAGCCCCAGCATTTT. Translating gives CASSLVGGGGNQPQHF.

This chain connects TRBV20-1 to TRBJ2-7, with D possibly TRBD1 on 6 matching bases. The CDR3 contains 15 residues. Germline V gene sequence: CDR1 DFQATT, CDR2 SNEGSKA (reference sequence). V shed 3 bases and J shed 1 base, with 16 bases lying between them. DNA of the CDR3: TGCAGTGCTAGTACCCGGGACACCAAATCCTACGAGCAGTACTTC. It codes for CSASTRDTKSYEQYF.

The genes are TRBV7-2 and TRBJ2-7, with D possibly matching TRBD2 (5 bases). Looked up from germline, CDR1 is SGHTA and CDR2 is FQGNSA. This CDR3 has 16 residues. Deletions cut 4 bases from V and 3 bases from J, with 19 bases between. The CDR3 reads CASSSSRGQLGYEQYF. The CDR3, as DNA: TGTGCCAGCAGCTCTTCCCGCGGGCAGCTGGGCTACGAGCAGTACTTC.

V and J are TRBV5-1 and TRBJ2-1; D is perhaps TRBD1 (6 bases). Deletions cut 0 bases from V and 4 bases from J, with 11 bases between. The CDR3 extends over 15 amino acids. Looked up from germline, CDR1 is SGHRS and CDR2 is YFSETQ. The CDR3 nucleotides are TGCGCCAGCAGCTTGGAGATGACAGGTTACAATGAGCAGTTCTTC. This translates into CASSLEMTGYNEQFF.

This chain uses TRBV5-1 with TRBJ1-1; D gene ambiguous. Germline V lookup: CDR1 SGHRS, CDR2 YFSETQ. There are 17 residues in the CDR3. V lost 0 bases and J lost 0, with 15 bases in between. CDR3 protein: CASSLGATGVLNTEAFF. The CDR3 DNA reads TGCGCCAGCAGCTTGGGCGCTACCGGGGTGTTGAACACTGAAGCTTTCTTT.

The chain links TRBV19 to TRBJ1-2, with D possibly matching TRBD1 (5 bases). Trimming took 5 bases from V and 3 from J, leaving 16 bases between them. The CDR3 has 15 amino acids. CDR1 LNHDA and CDR2 SQIVND come from the germline V gene (reference sequence). The CDR3, as DNA: TGTGCCAGTAGTGCCCGTTCATCGGGGGACTATGGCTACACCTTC. Translated, it gives CASSARSSGDYGYTF.

The chain recombines TRBV6-5 with TRBJ1-1; D gene unclear. Germline V gives CDR1 MNHEY, CDR2 SVGAGI. V was pared by 2 bases and J by 10 bases, with 11 bases between. The CDR3 spans 12 residues. This chain's CDR3 is CASSYPRGVAFF. CDR3 in DNA: TGTGCCAGCAGTTACCCGAGAGGTGTAGCTTTCTTT.

This rearrangement joins TRBV10-3 to TRBJ2-7; tentatively, D is TRBD2 (6 bases). This CDR3 has 13 residues. The V gene's germline CDR1 is ENHRY and CDR2 SYGVKD. Deletions cut 10 bases from V and 4 bases from J, with 17 bases between. The CDR3 region is CATQLARDYEQYF. In DNA, the CDR3 is TGTGCCACTCAACTAGCTCGAGATTACGAGCAGTACTTC.

The V gene is TRBV30, the J gene TRBJ1-1; no definite D call. The CDR3 has 14 residues. Germline V gene sequence: CDR1 GTSNPN, CDR2 SVGIG (reference sequence). Between the trimmed V and J ends, which lost 2 bases and 5 bases, there was a span of 15 bases. CDR3 bases: TGTGCCTGGAGTCCCCGAGTAAAAGAAACTGAAGCTTTCTTT. It yields the protein CAWSPRVKETEAFF.